Sequencing of this T cell receptor (beta chain) was carried out in a study of blood T cell repertoires in COVID-19. Data came from immunoSEQ multiplex PCR; TCRdb stores just in-frame clones and leaves some out. The sample consists of 250,000 to 300,000 clones, around 82% of them appearing once. Allocation to cohorts depended on clinical history reported by the participants. Cohort 3 donors counted as recovered after two negative PCRs, clearance, or resolved symptoms. Sequencing used PBMCs or T cells enriched from blood (not recorded which). The origin of this receptor is a man aged 50 or older who had recovered from COVID-19.

The CDR3 DNA sequence: TGTGCCAGCAGCCGGACAGGGGGCGAGTTCTTC. Its protein product is CASSRTGGEFF. This chain uses TRBV2 with TRBJ2-1; TRBD1 matches at 11 bases. Per germline, CDR1 SNHLY and CDR2 FYNNEI. This CDR3 spans 11 amino acids. V lost 6 bases to trimming and J lost 14 bases; unmatched junction nucleotides: 3.